The entry below gives a single T cell receptor beta chain sequence along with its context. Using immunoSEQ multiplex PCR, the repertoire was profiled, and TCRdb retains in-frame clones only, with some absent. Seen here are roughly 150,000 clones, just under 95% observed once, and the top ten hold over 1.3%. This sample is drawn from a study of T cell responses to AZD1222 COVID-19 vaccine. The CDR3 runs to 16 residues. V dropped 4 bases and J dropped 5; count of bases not matched to a gene: 12. CDR1 is SGHTS and CDR2 is YDEGEE in the germline V gene. The starting material was peripheral blood, obtained on day 0 of AZD1222 vaccination. This sequence joins TRBV5-8 and TRBJ2-5, with 9 bases aligning to TRBD2. This clonotype originated in an adult in good health. The CDR3 nucleotides read TGTGCCAGCAGCCAGAAGGGCGGGGGGGCCGAGGAGACCCAGTACTTC. Translated: CASSQKGGGAEETQYF. Full variable domain (remainder filled in from reference TRBV5-8 and TRBJ2-5): EAGVTQSPTHLIKTRGQQATLRCSPISGHTSVYWYQQALGLGLQFLLWYDEGEERNRGNFPPRFSGRQFPNYSSELNVNALELEDSALYLCASSQKGGGAEETQYFGPGTRLLVL.